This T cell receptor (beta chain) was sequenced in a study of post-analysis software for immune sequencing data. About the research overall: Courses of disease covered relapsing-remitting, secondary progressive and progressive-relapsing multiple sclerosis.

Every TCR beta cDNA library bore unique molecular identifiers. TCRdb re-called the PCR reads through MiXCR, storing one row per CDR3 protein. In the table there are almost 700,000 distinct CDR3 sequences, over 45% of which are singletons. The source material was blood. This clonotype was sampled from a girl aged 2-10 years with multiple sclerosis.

CDR3 coding DNA: TGCGCCAGCAGCTTGTCGGACGGCCTCGGCTATGGCTACACCTTC. It codes for CASSLSDGLGYGYTF. The rearrangement links TRBV5-1 to TRBJ1-2; no clear D gene. V was shortened by 1 base and J by 4 bases, with 14 bases between the two germline ends. The CDR3 has 15 residues. From germline, CDR1 is SGHRS and CDR2 YFSETQ. The whole variable domain, remainder taken from reference TRBV5-1 and TRBJ1-2, is KAGVTQTPRYLIKTRGQQVTLSCSPISGHRSVSWYQQTPGQGLQFLFEYFSETQRNKGNFPGRFSGRQFSNSRSEMNVSTLELGDSALYLCASSLSDGLGYGYTFGSGTRLTVV.